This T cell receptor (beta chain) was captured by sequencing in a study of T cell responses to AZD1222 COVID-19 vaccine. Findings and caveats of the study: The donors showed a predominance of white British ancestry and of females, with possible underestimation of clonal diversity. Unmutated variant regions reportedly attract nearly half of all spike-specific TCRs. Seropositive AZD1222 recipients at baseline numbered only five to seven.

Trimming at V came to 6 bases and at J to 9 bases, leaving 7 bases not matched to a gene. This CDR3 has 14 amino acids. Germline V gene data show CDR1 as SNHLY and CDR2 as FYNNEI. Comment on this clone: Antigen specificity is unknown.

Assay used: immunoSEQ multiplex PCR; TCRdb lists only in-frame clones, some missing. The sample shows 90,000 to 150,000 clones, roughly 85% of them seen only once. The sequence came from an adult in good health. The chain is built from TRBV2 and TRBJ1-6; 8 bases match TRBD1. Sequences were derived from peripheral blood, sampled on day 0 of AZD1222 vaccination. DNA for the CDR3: TGTGCCAGCAGGAAAGACAGGGGAGCTTCACCCCTCCACTTT. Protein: CASRKDRGASPLHF.